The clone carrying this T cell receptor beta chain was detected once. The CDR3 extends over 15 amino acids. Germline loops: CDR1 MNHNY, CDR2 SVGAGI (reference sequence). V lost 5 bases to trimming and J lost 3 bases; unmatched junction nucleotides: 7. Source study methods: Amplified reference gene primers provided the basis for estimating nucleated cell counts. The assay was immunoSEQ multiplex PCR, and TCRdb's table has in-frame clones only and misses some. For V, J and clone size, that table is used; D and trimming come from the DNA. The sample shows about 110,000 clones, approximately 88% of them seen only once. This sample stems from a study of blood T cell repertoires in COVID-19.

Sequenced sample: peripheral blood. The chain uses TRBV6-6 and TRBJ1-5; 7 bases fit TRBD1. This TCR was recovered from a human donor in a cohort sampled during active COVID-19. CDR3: CASSRRDSHNQPQHF. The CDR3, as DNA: TGTGCCAGCAGTCGAAGGGACAGCCACAATCAGCCCCAGCATTTT.